Listed below are T cell receptor beta chains from one sample, sequenced in a study of shared clonotypes between healthy human individuals. Method: immunoSEQ multiplex PCR; TCRdb's copy keeps in-frame clones and lacks some. Counted here are 2 million to 2.5 million clones, about nine tenths occurring once; the ten biggest clones make up around 0.38%. Sample: naive CD4+ T cells from PBMCs. These receptors all stem from a man younger than 35 in good health. Some clones in this sample may be carry-over from other donors' samples. Each CDR3 is given with its conserved first and last residue. The D gene is left open where the match is weak. Not every row has a clone size; where given, it reads once, few, many or a size class.

D gene: TRBD1; J gene: TRBJ2-1; clone size: -; V gene: TRBV30; CDR3 DNA: TGTGCCTGGAGCGCGACGAGACAGGGGCGCGATGAGCAGTTCTTC; CDR3 protein: CAWSATRQGRDEQFF
D gene: -; J gene: TRBJ1-4; clone size: -; V gene: TRBV5-1; CDR3 DNA: TGCGCCAGCAGCTTGAGAGCTAATGAAAAACTGTTTTTT; CDR3 protein: CASSLRANEKLFF
D gene: TRBD1; J gene: TRBJ2-5; clone size: -; V gene: TRBV5-1; CDR3 DNA: TGCGCCAGCAGCTTGGAAGGGGGCAGGGAGACCCAGTACTTC; CDR3 protein: CASSLEGGRETQYF
D gene: -; J gene: TRBJ2-5; clone size: -; V gene: TRBV7-8; CDR3 DNA: TGTGCCAGCAGCTTACTGGGGACCCAGTACTTC; CDR3 protein: CASSLLGTQYF
D gene: TRBD2; J gene: TRBJ2-5; clone size: -; V gene: TRBV9; CDR3 DNA: TGTGCCAGCAGCGTGGAGCTAGCGGATCAAGAGACCCAGTACTTC; CDR3 protein: CASSVELADQETQYF
D gene: TRBD1; J gene: TRBJ1-2; clone size: -; V gene: TRBV14; CDR3 DNA: TGTGCCAGCAGCCAGACTGACAGGGTGAATGGCTACACCTTC; CDR3 protein: CASSQTDRVNGYTF
D gene: -; J gene: TRBJ2-1; clone size: -; V gene: TRBV4-1; CDR3 DNA: TGCGCCAGCAGCCGGGGGCTAGCGAGGAGCTCCTACAATGAGCAGTTCTTC; CDR3 protein: CASSRGLARSSYNEQFF
D gene: -; J gene: TRBJ2-7; clone size: -; V gene: TRBV9; CDR3 DNA: TGTGCCAGCAGCCCCCTTATGGGTGTGGACGAGCAGTACTTC; CDR3 protein: CASSPLMGVDEQYF
D gene: -; J gene: TRBJ2-3; clone size: -; V gene: TRBV14; CDR3 DNA: TGTGCCAGCAGCCAAGATGGAGCCTCAGGGAGCCCCGTTCGAGATACGCAGTATTTT; CDR3 protein: CASSQDGASGSPVRDTQYF
D gene: -; J gene: TRBJ2-1; clone size: -; V gene: TRBV18; CDR3 DNA: TGTGCCAGCTCAGCTCTATCCAATGAGCAGTTCTTC; CDR3 protein: CASSALSNEQFF
D gene: -; J gene: TRBJ1-3; clone size: -; V gene: TRBV5-1; CDR3 DNA: TGCGCCAGCGGCCCCACCGGGACTGGAAACACCATATATTTT; CDR3 protein: CASGPTGTGNTIYF
D gene: -; J gene: TRBJ1-5; clone size: few; V gene: TRBV5-6; CDR3 DNA: TGTGCCAGCAGCTCGGGGCTAAGCAATCAGCCCCAGCATTTT; CDR3 protein: CASSSGLSNQPQHF
D gene: -; J gene: TRBJ2-7; clone size: -; V gene: TRBV10-3; CDR3 DNA: TGTGCCATCAATCCCGGACTGGGCAACGAGCAGTACTTC; CDR3 protein: CAINPGLGNEQYF
D gene: TRBD1; J gene: TRBJ2-7; clone size: once; V gene: TRBV11-2; CDR3 DNA: TGTGCCAGCAGCGTGACAGGGGGGGCCTACGAGCAGTACTTC; CDR3 protein: CASSVTGGAYEQYF
D gene: -; J gene: TRBJ1-5; clone size: -; V gene: TRBV28; CDR3 DNA: TGTGCCAGCAGTTTATATCAGAATAGCAATCAGCCCCAGCATTTT; CDR3 protein: CASSLYQNSNQPQHF
D gene: -; J gene: TRBJ1-2; clone size: -; V gene: TRBV9; CDR3 DNA: TGTGCCAGCGCCCTGGAGTCCGACTATGGCTACACCTTC; CDR3 protein: CASALESDYGYTF
D gene: -; J gene: TRBJ2-2; clone size: -; V gene: TRBV4-3; CDR3 DNA: TGCGCCAGCAGCCCCTCTCCGCGGGGAGGCGGGGAGCTGTTTTTT; CDR3 protein: CASSPSPRGGGELFF
D gene: -; J gene: TRBJ2-1; clone size: -; V gene: TRBV30; CDR3 DNA: TGTGTCATGGGGCAGGGCTCCTACAATGAGCAGTTCTTC; CDR3 protein: CVMGQGSYNEQFF
D gene: TRBD1; J gene: TRBJ2-1; clone size: -; V gene: TRBV28; CDR3 DNA: TGTGCCAGCAGTTCACCGGGACAGGGTCCCGGTGGAGAGTTCTTC; CDR3 protein: CASSSPGQGPGGEFF
D gene: -; J gene: TRBJ1-6; clone size: -; V gene: TRBV30; CDR3 DNA: TGTGCCTGGAGTGAGGGGACCCGGGGTTCACCCCTCCACTTT; CDR3 protein: CAWSEGTRGSPLHF
D gene: TRBD1; J gene: TRBJ1-1; clone size: -; V gene: TRBV9; CDR3 DNA: TGTGCCAGCAGCGTAGATCAGGGGGCGTATACTGAAGCTTTCTTT; CDR3 protein: CASSVDQGAYTEAFF
D gene: -; J gene: TRBJ1-5; clone size: -; V gene: TRBV27; CDR3 DNA: TGTGCCCGGGAGGGGCAGGACACTAAACCTTTACCGCCCCAGCATTTT; CDR3 protein: CAREGQDTKPLPPQHF
D gene: TRBD2; J gene: TRBJ2-7; clone size: -; V gene: TRBV29-1; CDR3 DNA: TGCAGCGCCGGACTAGCGGGAGGAGAGCAGTACTTC; CDR3 protein: CSAGLAGGEQYF
D gene: TRBD1; J gene: TRBJ2-5; clone size: once; V gene: TRBV10-3; CDR3 DNA: TGTGCCATCAGTGAACCGGGACAGAAAGAGACCCAGTACTTC; CDR3 protein: CAISEPGQKETQYF
D gene: -; J gene: TRBJ2-7; clone size: few; V gene: TRBV5-1; CDR3 DNA: TGCGCCAGCAGCTTTATGGTTGGACAATACGAGCAGTACTTC; CDR3 protein: CASSFMVGQYEQYF
D gene: TRBD1; J gene: TRBJ1-4; clone size: -; V gene: TRBV27; CDR3 DNA: TGTGCCAGCCGACTTACAGGGGAGGCTAATGAAAAACTGTTTTTT; CDR3 protein: CASRLTGEANEKLFF
D gene: -; J gene: TRBJ1-5; clone size: -; V gene: TRBV19; CDR3 DNA: TGTGCCAGTAGTATAGGACAGACTAGCAATCAGCCCCAGCATTTT; CDR3 protein: CASSIGQTSNQPQHF
D gene: TRBD1; J gene: TRBJ2-7; clone size: -; V gene: TRBV29-1; CDR3 DNA: TGCAGCGTTGGAGACAGGGGGCGAAACTACGAGCAGTACTTC; CDR3 protein: CSVGDRGRNYEQYF
D gene: -; J gene: TRBJ1-4; clone size: -; V gene: TRBV28; CDR3 DNA: TGTGCCAGCAGTTTGGCGGGGTGGGGCCGGGAAAAACTGTTTTTT; CDR3 protein: CASSLAGWGREKLFF
D gene: -; J gene: TRBJ2-5; clone size: -; V gene: TRBV5-1; CDR3 DNA: TGCGCCAGCAGCTTGATCGGGACTTTGCAAGAGACCCAGTACTTC; CDR3 protein: CASSLIGTLQETQYF
D gene: TRBD1; J gene: TRBJ2-7; clone size: once; V gene: TRBV2; CDR3 DNA: TGTGCCAGCACCTCCGACAGGGGAGGCGAGCAGTACTTC; CDR3 protein: CASTSDRGGEQYF
D gene: -; J gene: TRBJ2-7; clone size: -; V gene: TRBV6-1; CDR3 DNA: TGTGCCAGCTCGTCGGTGAACTCCTACGAGCAGTACTTC; CDR3 protein: CASSSVNSYEQYF
D gene: -; J gene: TRBJ2-1; clone size: -; V gene: TRBV11-2; CDR3 DNA: TGTGCCAGCAGCACCGGGACCACAACCTACAATGAGCAGTTCTTC; CDR3 protein: CASSTGTTTYNEQFF